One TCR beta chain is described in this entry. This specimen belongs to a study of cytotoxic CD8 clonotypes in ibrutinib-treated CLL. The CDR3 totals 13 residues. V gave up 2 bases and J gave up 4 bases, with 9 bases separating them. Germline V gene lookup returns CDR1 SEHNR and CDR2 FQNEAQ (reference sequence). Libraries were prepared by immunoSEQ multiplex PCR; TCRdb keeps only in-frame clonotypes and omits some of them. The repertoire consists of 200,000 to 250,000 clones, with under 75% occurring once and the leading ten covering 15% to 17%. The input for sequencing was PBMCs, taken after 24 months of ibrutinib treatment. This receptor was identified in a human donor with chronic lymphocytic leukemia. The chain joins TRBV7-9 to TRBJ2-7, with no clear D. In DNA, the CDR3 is TGTGCCAGCAGCTTATGGTTTATGTACGAGCAGTACTTC. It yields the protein CASSLWFMYEQYF.